This TCR beta chain is drawn from a study of Ad26.COV2.S vaccination and SARS-CoV-2 variants. Study-level information: Participant was drawn from the COV1001 Ad26.COV2.S trial arm. Study-wide points: Estimates derived from TCR breadth and depth analyses may have underestimated total T cell responses.

The germline V gene has CDR1 SNHLY and CDR2 FYNNEI. V lost 3 bases to trimming and J lost 0 bases; unmatched junction nucleotides: 10. The CDR3 contains 18 residues. Here immunoSEQ multiplex PCR was the method, and the copy in TCRdb shows in-frame clones only, minus some. The data show 350,000 to 500,000 clones, around 87% seen once. Treatment: around 19 received Ad26.COV2.S at low or high dose, single or two shots; roughly five received placebo; per-sample allocation not given. Repertoires come from day 63 after the first vaccine or placebo injection. Wuhan-strain SARS-CoV-2 spike was expressed by the Ad26 vector that made up the vaccine. With respect to this clone: Its target is not known.

The sequenced sample was peripheral blood, obtained in a trial of Ad26.COV2.S vaccine versus placebo. The origin of this receptor is a person aged 18-65 years who received the Ad26.COV2.S COVID-19 vaccine or a placebo. The chain employs TRBV2 and TRBJ2-7, with 11 positions matching TRBD2. CDR3 DNA: TGTGCCAGCAGTGATGGTAGCGGGGGGGCCCTCAACTCCTACGAGCAGTACTTC. Its protein is CASSDGSGGALNSYEQYF. Full variable domain (outside the CDR3, taken from reference TRBV2 and TRBJ2-7): EPEVTQTPSHQVTQMGQEVILRCVPISNHLYFYWYRQILGQKVEFLVSFYNNEISEKSEIFDDQFSVERPDGSNFTLKIRSTKLEDSAMYFCASSDGSGGALNSYEQYFGPGTRLTVT.